This TCR beta chain comes out of a study of shared clonotypes between healthy human individuals. Per the study methods: Junction-only sequences without quality scores were provided by ImmunoSEQ, so filtering was different. TCRdb keeps only in-frame clones here, not all; method: immunoSEQ multiplex PCR. V, J and clone size are taken as reported in that table, and D and trimming were inferred from the DNA itself. The sample shows roughly 2.4 million clones, more than 90% of them seen only once. The CDR3 extends over 13 amino acids. V gave up 11 bases and J gave up 4 bases, with 14 bases separating them. The germline CDR1 and CDR2 sequences are SNHLY and FYNNEI. Worth noting for this clone: Its antigen is not identified.

Study outcomes and limitations: Non-shared clonotypes displayed generation probabilities falling below those of clonotypes present in all four donors. Researchers sampled blood only, noting tissue repertoires likely differ.

The gene calls are TRBV2 and TRBJ1-4; D might be TRBD1 (6 bases). The TCR sequence derives from a man aged 18 to 29 in good health. Sequenced input: naive CD4+ T cells sorted from blood. Stated subset: CD45RA+ positively selected. The CDR3 reads CAGRSGVNEKLFF. In nucleotides, the CDR3 is TGTGCCGGAAGGTCAGGGGTTAATGAAAAACTGTTTTTT.